Sequencing of this T cell receptor beta chain was carried out in a study of T cells after somatic rescue of genetic block. The CDR3 spans 14 residues. V was pared by 6 bases and J by 5 bases, with 16 bases between. The V gene's germline CDR1 is LNHDA and CDR2 SQIVND (reference sequence). TCRdb keeps only in-frame clones here, not all; method: immunoSEQ multiplex PCR. The sample records approximately 65,000 clones, about 90% being singletons. Sequenced: peripheral blood mononuclear cells (PBMCs). The receptor comes from a middle-aged man. The chain links TRBV19 to TRBJ2-5, with a weak D call TRBD1 (5 bases). CDR3 coding DNA: TGTGCCAGTAGCAAAACAGGATCAAAGGAGACCCAGTACTTC. This sequence encodes CASSKTGSKETQYF.